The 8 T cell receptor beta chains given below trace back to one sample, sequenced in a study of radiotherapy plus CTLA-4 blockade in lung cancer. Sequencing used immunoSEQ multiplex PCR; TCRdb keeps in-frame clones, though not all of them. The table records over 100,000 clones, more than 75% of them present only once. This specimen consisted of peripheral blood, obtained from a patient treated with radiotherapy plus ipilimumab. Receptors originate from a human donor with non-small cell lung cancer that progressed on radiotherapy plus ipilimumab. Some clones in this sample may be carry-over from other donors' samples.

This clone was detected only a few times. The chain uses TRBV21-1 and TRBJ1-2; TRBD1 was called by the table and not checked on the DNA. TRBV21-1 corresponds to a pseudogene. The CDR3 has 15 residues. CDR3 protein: CASSPRDREDYGYTF. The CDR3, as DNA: TGTGCCAGCAGCCCCCGGGACAGGGAAGACTATGGCTACACCTTC.

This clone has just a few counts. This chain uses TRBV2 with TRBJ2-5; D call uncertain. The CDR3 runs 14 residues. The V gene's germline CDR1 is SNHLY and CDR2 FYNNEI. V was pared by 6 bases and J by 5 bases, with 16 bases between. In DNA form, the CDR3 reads TGTGCCAGCAGAGGACCTCCTCCACGGGAGACCCAGTACTTC. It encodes CASRGPPPRETQYF.

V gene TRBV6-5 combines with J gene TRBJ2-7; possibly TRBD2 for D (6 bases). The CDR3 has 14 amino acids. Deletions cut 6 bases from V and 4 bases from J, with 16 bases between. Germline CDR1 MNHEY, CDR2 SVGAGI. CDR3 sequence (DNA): TGTGCCAGCAGCTACCTTTCAGGGAGGTACGAGCAGTACTTC. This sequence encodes CASSYLSGRYEQYF.

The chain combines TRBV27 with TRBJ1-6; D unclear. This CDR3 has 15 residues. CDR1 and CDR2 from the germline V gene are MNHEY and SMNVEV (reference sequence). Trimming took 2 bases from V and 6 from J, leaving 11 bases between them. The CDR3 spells CASSLKGLSNSPLHF. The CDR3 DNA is TGTGCCAGCAGTTTAAAAGGACTGTCTAATTCACCCCTCCACTTT.

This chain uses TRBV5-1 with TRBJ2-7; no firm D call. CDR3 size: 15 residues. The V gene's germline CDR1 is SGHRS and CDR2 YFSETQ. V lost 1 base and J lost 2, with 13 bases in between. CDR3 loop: CASSLSQGFPYEQYF. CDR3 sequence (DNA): TGCGCCAGCAGCTTGAGTCAAGGTTTTCCCTACGAGCAGTACTTC.

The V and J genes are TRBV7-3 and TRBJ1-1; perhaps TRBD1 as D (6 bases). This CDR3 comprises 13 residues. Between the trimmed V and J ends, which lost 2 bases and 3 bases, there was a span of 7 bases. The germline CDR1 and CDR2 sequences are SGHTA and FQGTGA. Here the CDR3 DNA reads TGTGCCAGCAGCTTACAGGGGCACACTGAAGCTTTCTTT. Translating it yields CASSLQGHTEAFF.

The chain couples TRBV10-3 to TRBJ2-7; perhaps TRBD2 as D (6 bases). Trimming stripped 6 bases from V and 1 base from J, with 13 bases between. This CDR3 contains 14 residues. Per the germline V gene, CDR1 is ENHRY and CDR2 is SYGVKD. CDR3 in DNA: TGTGCCATCAGCGACTCCCGGGGGTCCTACGAGCAGTACTTC. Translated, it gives CAISDSRGSYEQYF.

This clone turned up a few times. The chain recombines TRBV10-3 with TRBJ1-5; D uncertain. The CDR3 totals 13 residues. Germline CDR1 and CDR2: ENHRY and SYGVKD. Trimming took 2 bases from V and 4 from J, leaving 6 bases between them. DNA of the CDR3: TGTGCCATCAGTGAGACCCAAAATCAGCCCCAGCATTTT. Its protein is CAISETQNQPQHF.